This TCR beta chain is drawn from a study of control samples from healthy donors and cancer patients. Profiled with immunoSEQ multiplex PCR; TCRdb holds only in-frame clones, not every one. The sample has about 170,000 clones; 90% to 95% are singletons. Trimming stripped 4 bases from V and 1 base from J, with 13 bases between. The germline gives CDR1 MGHRA, CDR2 YSYEKL. This CDR3 has 15 residues. Sequenced material: blood. The chain is built from TRBV4-1 and TRBJ2-5; the D gene is possibly TRBD2 (6 bases). The TCR sequence derives from a woman between 18 and 29 years old in good health. The CDR3 DNA is TGCGCCAGCAGCCCCTTAGCGGAACGCCAAGAGACCCAGTACTTC. Translating it yields CASSPLAERQETQYF.